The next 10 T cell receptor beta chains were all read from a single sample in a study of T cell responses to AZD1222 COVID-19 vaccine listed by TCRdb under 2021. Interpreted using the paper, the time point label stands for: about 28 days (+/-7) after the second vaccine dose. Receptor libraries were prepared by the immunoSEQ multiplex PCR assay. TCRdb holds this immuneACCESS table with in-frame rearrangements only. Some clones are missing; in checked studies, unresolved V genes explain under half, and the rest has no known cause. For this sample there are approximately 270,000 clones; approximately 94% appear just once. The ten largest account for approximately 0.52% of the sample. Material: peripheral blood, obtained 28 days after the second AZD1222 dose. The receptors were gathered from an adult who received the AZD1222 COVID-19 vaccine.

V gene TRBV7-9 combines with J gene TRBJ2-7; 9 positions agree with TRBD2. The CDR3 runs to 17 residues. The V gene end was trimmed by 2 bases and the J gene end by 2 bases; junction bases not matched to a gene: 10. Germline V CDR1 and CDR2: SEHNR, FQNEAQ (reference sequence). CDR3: CASSLFPGTSSTYEQYF. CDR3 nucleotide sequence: TGTGCCAGCAGCTTATTCCCCGGGACTAGCTCTACCTACGAGCAGTACTTC. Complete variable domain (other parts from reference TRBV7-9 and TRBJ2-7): DTGVSQNPRHKITKRGQNVTFRCDPISEHNRLYWYRQTLGQGPEFLTYFQNEAQLEKSRLLSDRFSAERPKGSFSTLEIQRTEQGDSAMYLCASSLFPGTSSTYEQYFGPGTRLTVT.

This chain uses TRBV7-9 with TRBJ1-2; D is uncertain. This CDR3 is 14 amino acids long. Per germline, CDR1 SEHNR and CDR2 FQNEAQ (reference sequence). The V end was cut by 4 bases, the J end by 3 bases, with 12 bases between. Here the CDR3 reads CASSSPGGDYGYTF. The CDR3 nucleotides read TGTGCCAGCAGCTCCCCTGGCGGGGACTATGGCTACACCTTC.

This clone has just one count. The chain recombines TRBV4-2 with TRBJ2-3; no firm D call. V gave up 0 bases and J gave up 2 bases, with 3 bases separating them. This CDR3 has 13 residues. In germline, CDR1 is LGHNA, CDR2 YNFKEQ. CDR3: CASSQEATDTQYF. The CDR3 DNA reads TGTGCCAGCAGCCAAGAAGCCACAGATACGCAGTATTTT.

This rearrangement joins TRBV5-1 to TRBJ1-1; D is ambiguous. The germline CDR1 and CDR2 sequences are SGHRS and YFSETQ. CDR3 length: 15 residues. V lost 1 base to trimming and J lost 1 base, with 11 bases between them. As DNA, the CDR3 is TGCGCCAGCAGCTTGTGGGGTGAGGGGAACACTGAAGCTTTCTTT. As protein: CASSLWGEGNTEAFF.

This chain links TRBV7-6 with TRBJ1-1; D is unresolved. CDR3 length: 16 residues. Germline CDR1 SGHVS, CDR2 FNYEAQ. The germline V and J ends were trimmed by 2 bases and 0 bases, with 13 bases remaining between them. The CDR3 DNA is TGTGCCAGCAGCTTAACAAGGCCTGAGATGAACACTGAAGCTTTCTTT. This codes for CASSLTRPEMNTEAFF.

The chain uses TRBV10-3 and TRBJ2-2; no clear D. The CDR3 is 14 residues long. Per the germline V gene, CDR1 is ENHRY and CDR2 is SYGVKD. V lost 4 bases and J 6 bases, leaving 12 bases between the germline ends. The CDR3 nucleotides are TGTGCCATCAGTGGGGATTTACGTTCCGGGGAGCTGTTTTTT. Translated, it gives CAISGDLRSGELFF.

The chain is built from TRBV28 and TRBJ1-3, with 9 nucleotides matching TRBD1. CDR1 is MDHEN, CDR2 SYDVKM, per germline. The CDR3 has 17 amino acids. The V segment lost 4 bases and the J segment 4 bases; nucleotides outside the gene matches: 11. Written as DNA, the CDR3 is TGTGCCAGCAGTTCCCCCGGACAGGGGATTTACGGAAACACCATATATTTT. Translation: CASSSPGQGIYGNTIYF. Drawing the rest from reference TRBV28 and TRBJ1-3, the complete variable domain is DVKVTQSSRYLVKRTGEKVFLECVQDMDHENMFWYRQDPGLGLRLIYFSYDVKMKEKGDIPEGYSVSREKKERFSLILESASTNQTSMYLCASSSPGQGIYGNTIYFGEGSWLTVV.

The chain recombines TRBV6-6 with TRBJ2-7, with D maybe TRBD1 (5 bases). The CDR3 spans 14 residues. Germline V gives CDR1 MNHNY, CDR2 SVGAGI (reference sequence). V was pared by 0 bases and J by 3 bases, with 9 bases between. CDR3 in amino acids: CASSYSTGYYEQYF. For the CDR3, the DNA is TGTGCCAGCAGTTACTCTACAGGTTACTACGAGCAGTACTTC.

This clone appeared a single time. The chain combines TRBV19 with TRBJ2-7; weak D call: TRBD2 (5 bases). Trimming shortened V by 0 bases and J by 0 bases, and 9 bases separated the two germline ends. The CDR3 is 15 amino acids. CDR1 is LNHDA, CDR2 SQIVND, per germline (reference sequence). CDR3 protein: CASSIDLDFSYEQYF. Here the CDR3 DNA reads TGTGCCAGTAGTATAGATTTGGACTTCTCCTACGAGCAGTACTTC.

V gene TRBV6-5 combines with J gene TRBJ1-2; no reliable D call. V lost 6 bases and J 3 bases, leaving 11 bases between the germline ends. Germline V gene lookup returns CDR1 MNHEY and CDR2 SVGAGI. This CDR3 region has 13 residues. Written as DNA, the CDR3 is TGTGCCAGCAGACCCGACGTGCACTATGGCTACACCTTC. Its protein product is CASRPDVHYGYTF.